Shown below are 31 T cell receptor beta chains from a single sample sequenced in a study of blood T cells in healthy people across ages. The authors ran a second PCR of roughly 6 to 12 cycles using a sample-barcoded 5' primer and a J-beta primer mix. TCRdb passed the 5' RACE reads through MiXCR, listing each CDR3 protein once. The data show fewer than 1.5 million distinct CDR3 sequences, roughly 40% seen once. The sample consisted of blood. Receptor source: a woman aged 18 to 35 in good health.

J is TRBJ2-3 and V is TRBV20-1; D gene uncertain. The CDR3 is made up of 12 amino acids. Trimming cost V 4 bases and J 4 bases, with 9 bases left between them. Germline V gene lookup returns CDR1 DFQATT and CDR2 SNEGSKA (reference sequence). CDR3 loop: CSAKAPADTQYF. CDR3 bases: TGCAGTGCTAAGGCCCCCGCAGATACGCAGTATTTT.

This clonotype turned up a few times. The V and J genes are TRBV20-1 and TRBJ1-1; D unresolved. This CDR3 spans 11 amino acids. Germline V gives CDR1 DFQATT, CDR2 SNEGSKA (reference sequence). Trimming removed 4 bases at V and 4 bases at J, with 7 bases between. In DNA form, the CDR3 reads TGCAGTGCTACCTACAGCACTGAAGCTTTCTTT. This codes for CSATYSTEAFF.

The table lists this clonotype with many counts. CDR3 in DNA: TGTGCCAGCAGTTTAAGGGGACCCCCCTACGAGCAGTACTTC. Protein product: CASSLRGPPYEQYF. This chain connects TRBV27 to TRBJ2-7; either TRBD1 or TRBD2 may supply D (5 bases each). This CDR3 region has 14 residues. Germline loops: CDR1 MNHEY, CDR2 SMNVEV (reference sequence). V was shortened by 2 bases and J by 2 bases, with 10 bases between the two germline ends.

This clonotype showed up just once. This chain uses TRBV18 with TRBJ1-5, with TRBD1 matching 11 bases. Germline V gene data show CDR1 as KGHSH and CDR2 as LQKENI. The CDR3 totals 16 residues. Trimming removed 5 bases from V and 3 bases from J; junction bases left unmatched: 6. The CDR3 loop is CASSSRTGGINQPQHF. As DNA, the CDR3 is TGTGCCAGCTCAAGTCGGACAGGGGGCATCAATCAGCCCCAGCATTTT.

This clonotype was seen more than once but under ten times. V gene TRBV14 combines with J gene TRBJ2-1; 8 positions match TRBD1. The germline V gene encodes CDR1 SGHDN and CDR2 FVKESK. The CDR3 has 14 amino acids. V shed 2 bases and J 9 bases; nucleotides not matched to a gene: 6. The CDR3 DNA reads TGTGCCAGCAGCCAACGGACAGGGATGAGTGAGCAGTTCTTC. This translates into CASSQRTGMSEQFF.

The chain couples TRBV12-3 or TRBV12-4 to TRBJ1-6; D is unresolved. V shed 5 bases and J shed 8 bases, with 13 bases lying between them. CDR3 size: 14 residues. The CDR3 DNA follows: TGTGCCAGCAGTGATCGGCCCTGGGATTCACCCCTCCACTTT. The encoded protein is CASSDRPWDSPLHF.

This chain connects TRBV12-5 to TRBJ2-1, with 10 nucleotides matching TRBD2. The V and J ends lost 3 bases and 4 bases, in that order; junction bases with no gene match: 3. This CDR3 is 15 amino acids long. CDR1 LGHNT and CDR2 FRNRAP come from the germline V gene. The CDR3, as DNA: TGTGCTAGTGGTTTCCTAGCGGGGGAATACAATGAGCAGTTCTTC. The encoded protein is CASGFLAGEYNEQFF.

This clonotype was detected once. This chain links TRBV9 with TRBJ2-1; 11 positions match TRBD2. The end of the DNA aligns better with TRBJ2-7, so the J call may be wrong. Looked up from germline, CDR1 is SGDLS and CDR2 is YYNGEE. This CDR3 comprises 17 residues. The CDR3 here is CASSVGLGTSGNNEQYF. CDR3 nucleotide sequence: TGTGCCAGCAGCGTAGGATTGGGGACTAGCGGCAACAATGAGCAGTACTTC.

In nucleotides, the CDR3 is TGTGCCAGCAGCAGAATAGCGGGGGCAATACAAGAGACCCAGTACTTC. The encoded protein is CASSRIAGAIQETQYF. The chain couples TRBV6-1 to TRBJ2-5; 9 bases map to TRBD2. Germline assignment: CDR1 MNHNS and CDR2 SASEGT. The CDR3 totals 16 residues. V shed 6 bases and J 2 bases; nucleotides not matched to a gene: 10.

The gene calls are TRBV7-2 and TRBJ2-7, with TRBD2 matching over 9 bases. Germline CDR1 is SGHTA and CDR2 is FQGNSA. V lost 2 bases and J lost 5; bases outside the gene matches: 7. This CDR3 has 15 residues. CDR3 loop: CASSLFGLASDEQYF. The CDR3, as DNA: TGTGCCAGCAGCTTATTCGGACTAGCGTCAGACGAGCAGTACTTC.

The chain employs TRBV5-8 and TRBJ2-5; D ambiguous. V lost 5 bases to trimming and J lost 5 bases, with 13 bases between them. The germline V gene encodes CDR1 SGHTS and CDR2 YDEGEE. The CDR3 covers 13 residues. The chain's CDR3 is CASRRTAMETQYF. The DNA of the CDR3 is TGTGCCAGCAGGCGTACGGCCATGGAGACCCAGTACTTC.

V and J are TRBV12-3 or TRBV12-4 and TRBJ2-3; TRBD1 is a possible D gene (5 bases). Trimming stripped 2 bases from V and 2 bases from J, with 17 bases between. The CDR3 has 17 residues. CDR3 amino acids: CASSLWAGLHFTDTQYF. The CDR3, as DNA: TGTGCCAGCAGTTTATGGGCAGGGCTTCATTTCACAGATACGCAGTATTTT.

This clonotype has only one observation. V gene TRBV27 combines with J gene TRBJ2-5, with TRBD1 as a possible D gene (6 bases). The J call may be in error: the DNA end matches TRBJ2-7 better. The length of the CDR3 is 15 residues. Germline V lookup: CDR1 MNHEY, CDR2 SMNVEV (reference sequence). The CDR3 reads CASLDTRGIPHEQYF. CDR3 coding DNA: TGTGCCAGCCTCGATACGAGGGGGATCCCCCACGAGCAGTACTTC.

The rearrangement uses TRBV7-9 and TRBJ2-1; D ambiguous. The V end lost 1 base, the J end lost 10 bases, and 8 bases lay between the germline ends. This CDR3 contains 12 residues. The V gene's germline CDR1 is SEHNR and CDR2 FQNEAQ (reference sequence). CDR3 protein: CASSLEPDEQFF. The CDR3 DNA follows: TGTGCCAGCAGCTTAGAACCGGACGAGCAGTTCTTC.

This clonotype was recorded only once. The chain uses TRBV30 and TRBJ2-5, with TRBD1 matching 9 bases. In germline, CDR1 is GTSNPN, CDR2 SVGIG (reference sequence). J lost 6 bases, V lost 6 bases, and 14 bases had no gene match. There are 15 residues in the CDR3. CDR3 sequence: CACTGTGTGRKTQYF. The CDR3 DNA is TGTGCCTGTACCGGGACAGGGACGGGTCGGAAGACCCAGTACTTC.

This clonotype has more than one count but fewer than ten. This chain connects TRBV4-1 to TRBJ1-5; maybe TRBD1 (5 bases). The V gene lost 3 bases and the J gene lost 0 bases, with 12 bases spanning the gap. This CDR3 spans 16 amino acids. Per the germline V gene, CDR1 is MGHRA and CDR2 is YSYEKL. CDR3 in amino acids: CASSHGTIHSNQPQHF. CDR3 bases: TGCGCCAGCAGCCACGGGACGATCCATAGCAATCAGCCCCAGCATTTT.

This clonotype was seen many times. The chain recombines TRBV4-1 with TRBJ2-7; 8 bases fit TRBD1. Germline trimming cut 5 bases from V and 3 bases from J; bases unmatched to any gene: 9. The V gene's germline CDR1 is MGHRA and CDR2 YSYEKL. The CDR3 has 15 residues. This CDR3 reads CASSKGQGRFYEQYF. CDR3 nucleotides: TGCGCCAGCAGCAAAGGACAGGGTAGGTTCTACGAGCAGTACTTC.

The rearrangement joins TRBV27 to TRBJ2-5; a possible D gene is TRBD1 (6 bases). The CDR3 runs 12 residues. Germline V gives CDR1 MNHEY, CDR2 SMNVEV (reference sequence). V was pared by 3 bases and J by 13 bases, with 15 bases between. The CDR3 DNA reads as TGTGCCAGCAGTTTGGACAGAACGAACCTGTACTTC. It is translated as CASSLDRTNLYF.

This clonotype was found a few times. The genes are TRBV28 and TRBJ2-7; 9 positions agree with TRBD1. CDR1 is MDHEN and CDR2 is SYDVKM in the germline V gene. Trimming cost V 1 base and J 2 bases; bases outside gene matches: 9. CDR3 size: 17 residues. CDR3: CASSLFNRDRVPYEQYF. The CDR3 nucleotides read TGTGCCAGCAGTTTATTCAATCGGGACAGGGTTCCCTACGAGCAGTACTTC.

The V call is TRBV7-2, the J call TRBJ1-5; possible D gene TRBD1, 5 bases. V dropped 5 bases and J dropped 6 bases, with 17 bases sitting between them. Germline V gene data show CDR1 as SGHTA and CDR2 as FQGNSA. The CDR3 totals 15 residues. CDR3 sequence reads: CASSPKPGGGQPQHF. As DNA, the CDR3 is TGTGCCAGCAGCCCCAAACCAGGCGGGGGTCAGCCCCAGCATTTT.

The J gene is TRBJ2-4, the V gene TRBV29-1; D is unresolved. This CDR3 has 14 residues. Per germline, CDR1 SQVTM and CDR2 ANQGSEA. Trimming pared 6 bases from V and 0 bases from J, leaving 12 bases between. DNA for the CDR3: TGCAGCGTGGCCCCAAGCTTAGCCAAAAACATTCAGTACTTC. The encoded protein is CSVAPSLAKNIQYF. The full variable domain, in which reference TRBV29-1 and TRBJ2-4 provide the parts outside the CDR3, is SAVISQKPSRDICQRGTSLTIQCQVDSQVTMMFWYRQQPGQSLTLIATANQGSEATYESGFVIDKFPISRPNLTFSTLTVSNMSPEDSSIYLCSVAPSLAKNIQYFGAGTRLSVL.

The chain uses TRBV5-1 and TRBJ2-2, with TRBD1 matching 8 bases. The CDR3 runs 16 residues. CDR1 is SGHRS, CDR2 YFSETQ, per germline. V lost 4 bases to trimming and J lost 3 bases; unmatched junction nucleotides: 8. The CDR3 protein is CASSTRPGQDTGELFF. The CDR3 coding sequence is TGCGCCAGCAGCACTCGCCCGGGACAGGACACCGGGGAGCTGTTTTTT.

In this sample, this clonotype turned up a few times. The rearrangement links TRBV11-2 to TRBJ2-7; D remains unclear. Germline V gene data show CDR1 as SGHAT and CDR2 as FQNNGV. This CDR3 contains 16 residues. V was shortened by 6 bases and J by 2 bases, with 20 bases between the two germline ends. As DNA, the CDR3 is TGTGCCAGCAGGCCGCCGTTCCGGCAGCACCCCTACGAGCAGTACTTC. Translating gives CASRPPFRQHPYEQYF.

The chain employs TRBV3-1 and TRBJ2-3; tentatively, D is TRBD2 (6 bases). Trimming took off 2 bases at V and 7 bases at J, with 10 bases between the two ends. The germline V gene encodes CDR1 LGHDT and CDR2 YNNKEL (reference sequence). This CDR3 spans 13 amino acids. The CDR3 bases are TGTGCCAGCAGCCAACTAGCGCAGCATACGCAGTATTTT. This codes for CASSQLAQHTQYF.

The chain couples TRBV20-1 to TRBJ1-2; TRBD1 is a possible D gene (5 bases). The CDR3 covers 11 residues. V was pared by 6 bases and J by 8 bases, with 13 bases between. Germline V lookup: CDR1 DFQATT, CDR2 SNEGSKA (reference sequence). The DNA of the CDR3 is TGCAGTGCATTCGGGGGTAGGGGCTACACCTTC. Translating gives CSAFGGRGYTF.

This chain connects TRBV7-2 to TRBJ2-7; D assignment may be TRBD1 or TRBD2 (5 bases each). V was pared by 1 base and J by 0 bases, with 13 bases between. Germline CDR1 reads SGHTA; CDR2 reads FQGNSA. The CDR3 length is 16 residues. As DNA, the CDR3 is TGTGCCAGCAGCTTAGGGGGGAAAAGGAGCTCCTACGAGCAGTACTTC. This translates into CASSLGGKRSSYEQYF.

J is TRBJ2-5 and V is TRBV28; 9 positions match TRBD2. Trimming cost V 3 bases and J 5 bases; bases outside gene matches: 10. The germline V gene encodes CDR1 MDHEN and CDR2 SYDVKM. This CDR3 is built from 16 residues. This CDR3 is CASSFGGGAGTETQYF. The CDR3 nucleotides read TGTGCCAGCAGTTTCGGCGGGGGGGCCGGAACCGAGACCCAGTACTTC.

The V and J genes are TRBV3-1 and TRBJ1-5, with TRBD1 as a possible D gene (6 bases). The CDR3 is made up of 16 amino acids. Germline CDR1 and CDR2: LGHDT and YNNKEL (reference sequence). V was pared by 0 bases and J by 2 bases, with 11 bases between. CDR3 in amino acids: CASSQDWAGGNQPQHF. CDR3 nucleotide sequence: TGTGCCAGCAGCCAAGATTGGGCAGGGGGCAATCAGCCCCAGCATTTT.

This clonotype was counted only a few times. This chain connects TRBV5-1 to TRBJ2-3, with 7 bases that match TRBD2. CDR1 and CDR2 (germline): SGHRS, YFSETQ. The CDR3 spans 16 residues. V dropped 4 bases and J dropped 5; count of bases not matched to a gene: 13. The CDR3 bases are TGCGCCAGCAGCGCGGGAGCGGGACCGGCCTTAGATACGCAGTATTTT. It codes for CASSAGAGPALDTQYF.

This chain uses TRBV9 with TRBJ2-2, with 8 positions matching TRBD1. The CDR3 length is 14 residues. With 5 bases clipped from V and 5 bases from J, the junction kept 5 bases outside the gene matches. Germline CDR1 and CDR2: SGDLS and YYNGEE. Written as DNA, the CDR3 is TGTGCCAGCAGGGGACAGGCCACGACCGGGGAGCTGTTTTTT. Translated, it gives CASRGQATTGELFF.

This clonotype was seen a handful of times. The genes are TRBV15 and TRBJ2-7; D is uncertain. Germline CDR1 reads LNHNV; CDR2 reads YYDKDF (reference sequence). V was shortened by 0 bases and J by 2 bases, with 11 bases between the two germline ends. The CDR3 has 15 amino acids. The CDR3 protein is CATSRDSGVTYEQYF. CDR3 coding DNA: TGTGCCACCAGCAGAGATTCTGGGGTAACCTACGAGCAGTACTTC.